The 10 T cell receptor beta chains given below trace back to one sample, sequenced in a study of cytomegalovirus exposure and HLA in healthy donors. A multiplex PCR was run with 60 Vbeta primers and 13 Jbeta primers. Using immunoSEQ multiplex PCR, the repertoire was profiled, and TCRdb retains in-frame clones only, with some absent. Counted here are roughly 110,000 clones, 71% occurring once; the ten biggest clones make up about 2.8%. The sample consisted of PBMCs. Receptors were obtained from a female donor in good health and CMV-seronegative.

The chain is built from TRBV2 and TRBJ1-1, with 8 bases fitting TRBD1. The CDR3 is 14 amino acids. Trimming cost V 7 bases and J 1 base; bases outside gene matches: 5. Germline V lookup: CDR1 SNHLY, CDR2 FYNNEI. The DNA of the CDR3 is TGTGCCAGCAATTCCGGGACAGGGAACACTGAAGCTTTCTTT. Its protein product is CASNSGTGNTEAFF.

CDR3 residues: CASSLSGSGIGIREFF. The CDR3 DNA follows: TGTGCCAGCAGCTTATCGGGTAGCGGGATTGGAATAAGGGAGTTCTTC. This rearrangement joins TRBV11-2 to TRBJ2-1, with 8 positions matching TRBD2. The trim removed 2 bases at V and 14 bases at J, leaving 17 bases unmatched. This CDR3 has 16 residues. Germline V lookup: CDR1 SGHAT, CDR2 FQNNGV. Using reference TRBV11-2 and TRBJ2-1 for the parts outside the CDR3, the full variable domain is EAGVAQSPRYKIIEKRQSVAFWCNPISGHATLYWYQQILGQGPKLLIQFQNNGVVDDSQLPKDRFSAERLKGVDSTLKIQPAKLEDSAVYLCASSLSGSGIGIREFFGPGTRLTVL.

The rearrangement uses TRBV18 and TRBJ1-2, with a tentative D call TRBD1 (5 bases). Trimming pared 2 bases from V and 6 bases from J, leaving 13 bases between. The CDR3 sequence is 14 residues long. From germline, CDR1 is KGHSH and CDR2 LQKENI. The CDR3 sequence is CASSPFELRDGYTF. For the CDR3, the DNA is TGTGCCAGCTCACCATTCGAACTCAGGGATGGCTACACCTTC.

This clone was recorded a few times. J is TRBJ2-7 and V is TRBV2; a possible D gene is TRBD1 (5 bases). The V end lost 5 bases, the J end lost 1 base, and 12 bases lay between the germline ends. Per germline, CDR1 SNHLY and CDR2 FYNNEI. The CDR3 is made up of 14 amino acids. This chain's CDR3 is CASSKQVPSYEQYF. The CDR3 DNA sequence: TGTGCCAGCAGTAAACAGGTCCCGTCCTACGAGCAGTACTTC.

J is TRBJ2-3 and V is TRBV9; no definite D call. Germline V lookup: CDR1 SGDLS, CDR2 YYNGEE. Trimming removed 4 bases from V and 3 bases from J, with 9 bases in between. This CDR3 is 13 amino acids long. DNA for the CDR3: TGTGCCAGCAGCACTTACCCGACAGATACGCAGTATTTT. Amino acid sequence: CASSTYPTDTQYF.

Turning to this clone: Other DNA sequences in the sample encode the same CDR3. J is TRBJ2-3 and V is TRBV29-1, with 8 bases that match TRBD1. Trimming removed 1 base from V and 2 bases from J; junction bases left unmatched: 2. Germline lookup yields CDR1 SQVTM and CDR2 ANQGSEA. This CDR3 is 14 amino acids long. CDR3 bases: TGCAGCGTTGAAGGACAGGGGTACACAGATACGCAGTATTTT. It is translated as CSVEGQGYTDTQYF.

There are a few counts of this clone. The rearrangement links TRBV11-3 to TRBJ1-1; D may be TRBD1 (5 bases). CDR3 length equals 14 residues. Trimming shortened V by 1 base and J by 5 bases, and 11 bases separated the two germline ends. Germline assignment: CDR1 SGHNT and CDR2 YENEEA. The CDR3 DNA is TGTGCCAGCAGCTTAGTTCGGGGGGGGACTGAAGCTTTCTTT. It codes for CASSLVRGGTEAFF.

This rearrangement joins TRBV5-1 to TRBJ2-7, with a tentative D call TRBD2 (6 bases). V was shortened by 4 bases and J by 6 bases, with 20 bases between the two germline ends. Germline CDR1 reads SGHRS; CDR2 reads YFSETQ. CDR3 size: 15 residues. The CDR3, as DNA: TGCGCCAGCAGCACCACTTTCGGGACTCCCCTCGAGCAGTACTTC. This gives the protein CASSTTFGTPLEQYF. The entire variable domain, with the rest obtained from reference TRBV5-1 and TRBJ2-7, is as follows: KAGVTQTPRYLIKTRGQQVTLSCSPISGHRSVSWYQQTPGQGLQFLFEYFSETQRNKGNFPGRFSGRQFSNSRSEMNVSTLELGDSALYLCASSTTFGTPLEQYFGPGTRLTVT.

In the case of this clone: The junction differs from germline at one of its ends, possibly a read error. The gene calls are TRBV7-7 and TRBJ2-5, with D hard to call. Germline V gene lookup returns CDR1 SSHAT and CDR2 FNYEAQ (reference sequence). This CDR3 comprises 13 residues. In DNA, the CDR3 is TGTGCTAGCAGCTTAAATCCACAAGAGACCCAGTACTTC. This encodes CASSLNPQETQYF.

This chain's CDR3 is CACRGTEAFF. The CDR3 bases are TGTGCCTGCAGGGGCACTGAAGCTTTCTTT. The chain joins TRBV18 to TRBJ1-1, with a tentative D call TRBD1 (6 bases). The CDR3 has 10 residues. Germline V lookup: CDR1 KGHSH, CDR2 LQKENI. Trimming removed 11 bases from V and 4 bases from J, with 8 bases in between.